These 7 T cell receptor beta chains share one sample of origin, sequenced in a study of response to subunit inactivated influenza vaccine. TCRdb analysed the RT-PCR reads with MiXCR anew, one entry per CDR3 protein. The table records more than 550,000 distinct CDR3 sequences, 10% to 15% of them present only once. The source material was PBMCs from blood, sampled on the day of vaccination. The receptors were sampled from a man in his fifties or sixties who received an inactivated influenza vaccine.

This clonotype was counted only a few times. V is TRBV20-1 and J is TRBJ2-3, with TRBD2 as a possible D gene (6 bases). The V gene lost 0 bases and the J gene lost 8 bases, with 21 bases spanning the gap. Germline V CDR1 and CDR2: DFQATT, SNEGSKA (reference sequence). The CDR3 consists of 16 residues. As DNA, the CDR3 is TGCAGTGCTAGAGATCGGGGACTCCACGGCCTCGGTACGCAGTATTTT. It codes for CSARDRGLHGLGTQYF.

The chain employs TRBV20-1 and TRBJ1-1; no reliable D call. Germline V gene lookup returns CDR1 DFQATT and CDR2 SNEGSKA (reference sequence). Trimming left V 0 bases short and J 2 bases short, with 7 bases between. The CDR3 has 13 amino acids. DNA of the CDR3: TGCAGTGCTAGAGAGGTCCGTAACACTGAAGCTTTCTTT. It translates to CSAREVRNTEAFF.

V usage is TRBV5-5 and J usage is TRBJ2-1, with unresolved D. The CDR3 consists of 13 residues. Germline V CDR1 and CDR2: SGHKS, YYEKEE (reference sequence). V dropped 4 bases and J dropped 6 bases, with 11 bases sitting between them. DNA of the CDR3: TGTGCCAGCAGCGACCTAGTAACCAATGAGCAGTTCTTC. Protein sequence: CASSDLVTNEQFF.

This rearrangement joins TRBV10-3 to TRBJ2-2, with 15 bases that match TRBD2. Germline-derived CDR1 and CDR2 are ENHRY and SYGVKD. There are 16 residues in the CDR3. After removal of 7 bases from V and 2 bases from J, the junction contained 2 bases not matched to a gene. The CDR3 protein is CAIMGLAGGNTGELFF. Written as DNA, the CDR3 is TGTGCCATCATGGGACTAGCGGGAGGAAACACCGGGGAGCTGTTTTTT.

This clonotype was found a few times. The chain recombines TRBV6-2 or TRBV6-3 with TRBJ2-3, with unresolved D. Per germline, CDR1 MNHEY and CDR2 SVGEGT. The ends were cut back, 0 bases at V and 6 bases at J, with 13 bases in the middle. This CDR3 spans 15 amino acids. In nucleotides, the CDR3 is TGTGCCAGCAGTTACTCGAGTAGGATAGTGGATACGCAGTATTTT. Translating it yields CASSYSSRIVDTQYF.

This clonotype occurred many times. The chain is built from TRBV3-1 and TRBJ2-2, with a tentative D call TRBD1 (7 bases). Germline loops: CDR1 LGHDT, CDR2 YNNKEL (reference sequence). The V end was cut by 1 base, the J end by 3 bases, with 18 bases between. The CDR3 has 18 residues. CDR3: CASSQGKARGADTGELFF. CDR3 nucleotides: TGTGCCAGCAGCCAAGGTAAAGCCAGGGGGGCAGACACCGGGGAGCTGTTTTTT. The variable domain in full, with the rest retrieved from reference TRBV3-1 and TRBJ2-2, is DTAVSQTPKYLVTQMGNDKSIKCEQNLGHDTMYWYKQDSKKFLKIMFSYNNKELIINETVPNRFSPKSPDKAHLNLHINSLELGDSAVYFCASSQGKARGADTGELFFGEGSRLTVL.

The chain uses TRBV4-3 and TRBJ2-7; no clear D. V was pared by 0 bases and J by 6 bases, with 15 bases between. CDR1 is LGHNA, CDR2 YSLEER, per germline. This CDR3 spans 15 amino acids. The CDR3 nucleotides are TGCGCCAGCAGCCAAGATATAGGAGCAGCGCGCGAGCAGTACTTC. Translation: CASSQDIGAAREQYF.